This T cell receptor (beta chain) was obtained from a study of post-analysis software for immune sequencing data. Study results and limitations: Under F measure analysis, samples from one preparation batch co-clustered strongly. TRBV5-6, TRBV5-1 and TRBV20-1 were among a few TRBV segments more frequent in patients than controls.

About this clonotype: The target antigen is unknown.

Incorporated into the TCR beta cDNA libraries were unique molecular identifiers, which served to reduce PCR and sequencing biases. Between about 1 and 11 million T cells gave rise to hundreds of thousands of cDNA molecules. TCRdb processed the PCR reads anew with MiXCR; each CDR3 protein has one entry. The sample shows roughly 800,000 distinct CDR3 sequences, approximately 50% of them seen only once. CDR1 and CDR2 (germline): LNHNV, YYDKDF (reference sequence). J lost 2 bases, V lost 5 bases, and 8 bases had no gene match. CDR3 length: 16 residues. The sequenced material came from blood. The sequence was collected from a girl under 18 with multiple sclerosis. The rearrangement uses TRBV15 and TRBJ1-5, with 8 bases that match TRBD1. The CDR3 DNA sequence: TGTGCCACCAGCTTTACCGGGGACAGGCGCAATCAGCCCCAGCATTTT. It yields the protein CATSFTGDRRNQPQHF.